This TCR beta chain is from a study of control samples from healthy donors and cancer patients. This clone is a singleton in its sample. The CDR3 length is 14 residues. Germline lookup yields CDR1 MNHEY and CDR2 SVGAGI. The germline V and J ends were trimmed by 6 bases and 5 bases, with 11 bases remaining between them. TCRdb's table, derived via immunoSEQ multiplex PCR, lists solely in-frame clones and lacks some. The sample has roughly 24,000 clones; 75% to 85% are singletons. The chain uses TRBV6-5 and TRBJ1-6, with D possibly matching TRBD1 (5 bases). Sequencing input: PBMCs. The sequence was collected from a man between 60 and 75 years old with head and neck cancer. As DNA, the CDR3 is TGTGCCAGCAGCCTGGGGCCGGATAATTCACCCCTCCACTTT. Amino acid sequence: CASSLGPDNSPLHF.